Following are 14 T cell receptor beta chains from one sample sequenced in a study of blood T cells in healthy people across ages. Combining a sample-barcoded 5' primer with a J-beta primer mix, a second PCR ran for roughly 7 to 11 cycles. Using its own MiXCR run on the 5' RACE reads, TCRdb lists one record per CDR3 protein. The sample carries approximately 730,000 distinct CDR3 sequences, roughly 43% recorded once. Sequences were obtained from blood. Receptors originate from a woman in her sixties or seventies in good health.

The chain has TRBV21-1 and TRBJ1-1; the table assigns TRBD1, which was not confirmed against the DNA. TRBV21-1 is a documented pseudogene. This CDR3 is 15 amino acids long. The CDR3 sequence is CASSKIRGRSAEAFF. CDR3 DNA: TGTGCCAGCAGCAAAATCCGGGGCCGTTCGGCTGAAGCTTTCTTT.

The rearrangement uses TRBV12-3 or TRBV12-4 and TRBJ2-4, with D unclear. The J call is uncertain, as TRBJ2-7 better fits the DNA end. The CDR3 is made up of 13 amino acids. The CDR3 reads CASSLAHHYEQYF. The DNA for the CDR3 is TGTGCCAGCAGTTTAGCGCACCACTACGAGCAGTACTTC.

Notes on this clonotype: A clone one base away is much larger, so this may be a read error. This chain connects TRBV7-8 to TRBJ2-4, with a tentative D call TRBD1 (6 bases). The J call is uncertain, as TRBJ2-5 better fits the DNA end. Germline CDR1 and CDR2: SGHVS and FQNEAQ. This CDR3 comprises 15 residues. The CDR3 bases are TGTGCCAGCAGCCTGGGGACAATGATTCAAGAGACCCAGTACTTC. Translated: CASSLGTMIQETQYF.

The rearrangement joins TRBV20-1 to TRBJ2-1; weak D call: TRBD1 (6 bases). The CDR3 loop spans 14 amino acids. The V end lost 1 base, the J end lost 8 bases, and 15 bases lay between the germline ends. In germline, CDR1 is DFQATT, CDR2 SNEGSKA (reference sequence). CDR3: CSARGATGIDEQFF. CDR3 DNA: TGCAGTGCTAGAGGAGCCACAGGGATCGATGAGCAGTTCTTC.

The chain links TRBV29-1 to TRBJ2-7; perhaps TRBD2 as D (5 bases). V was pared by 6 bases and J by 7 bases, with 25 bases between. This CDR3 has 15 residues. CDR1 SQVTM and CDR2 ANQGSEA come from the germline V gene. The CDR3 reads CSVERRSLDYNEQYF. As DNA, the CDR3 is TGCAGCGTGGAGAGGAGATCTTTAGACTACAATGAGCAGTACTTC.

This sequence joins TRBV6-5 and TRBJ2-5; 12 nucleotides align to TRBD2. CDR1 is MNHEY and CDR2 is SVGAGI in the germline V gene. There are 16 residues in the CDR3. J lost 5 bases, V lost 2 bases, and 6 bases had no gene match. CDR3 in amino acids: CASSYRLAGAGETQYF. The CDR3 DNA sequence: TGTGCCAGCAGTTACCGACTAGCGGGAGCGGGGGAGACCCAGTACTTC.

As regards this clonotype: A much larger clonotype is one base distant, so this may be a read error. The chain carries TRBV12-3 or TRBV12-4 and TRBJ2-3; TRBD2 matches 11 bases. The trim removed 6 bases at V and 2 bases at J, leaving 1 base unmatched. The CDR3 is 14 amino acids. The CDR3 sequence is CASRGLADTDTQYF. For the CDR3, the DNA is TGTGCCAGCAGGGGACTAGCGGACACAGATACGCAGTATTTT.

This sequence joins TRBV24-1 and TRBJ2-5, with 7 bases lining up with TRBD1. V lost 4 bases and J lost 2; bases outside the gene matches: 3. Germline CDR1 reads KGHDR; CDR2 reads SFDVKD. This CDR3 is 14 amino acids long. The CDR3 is CATSDIRGQETQYF. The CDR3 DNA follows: TGTGCCACCAGTGACATCAGGGGGCAAGAGACCCAGTACTTC.

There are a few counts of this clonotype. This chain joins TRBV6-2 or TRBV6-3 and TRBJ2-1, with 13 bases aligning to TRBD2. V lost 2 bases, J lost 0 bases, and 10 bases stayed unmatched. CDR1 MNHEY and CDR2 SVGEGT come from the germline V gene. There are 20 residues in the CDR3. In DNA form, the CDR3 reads TGTGCCAGCAGTTACGCGGGACTAGCGGGGATAACCAGCTCCTACAATGAGCAGTTCTTC. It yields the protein CASSYAGLAGITSSYNEQFF.

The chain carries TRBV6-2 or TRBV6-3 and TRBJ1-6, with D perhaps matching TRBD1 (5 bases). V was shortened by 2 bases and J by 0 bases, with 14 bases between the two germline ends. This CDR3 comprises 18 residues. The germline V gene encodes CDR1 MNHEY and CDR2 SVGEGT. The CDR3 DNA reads TGTGCCAGCAGTTACGACCGCCAGGGAAGCTCCTATAATTCACCCCTCCACTTT. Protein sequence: CASSYDRQGSSYNSPLHF.

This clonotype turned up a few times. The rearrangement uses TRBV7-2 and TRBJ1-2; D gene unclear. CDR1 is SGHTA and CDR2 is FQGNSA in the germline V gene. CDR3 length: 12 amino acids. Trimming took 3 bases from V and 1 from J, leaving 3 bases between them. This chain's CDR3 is CASSFYNYGYTF. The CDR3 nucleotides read TGTGCCAGCAGCTTCTATAACTATGGCTACACCTTC.

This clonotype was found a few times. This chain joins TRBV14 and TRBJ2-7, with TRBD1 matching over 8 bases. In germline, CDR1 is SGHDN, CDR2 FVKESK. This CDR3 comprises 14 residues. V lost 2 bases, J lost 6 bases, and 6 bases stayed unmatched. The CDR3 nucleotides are TGTGCCAGCAGCCAACCGGACAGGGCCATCGAGCAGTACTTC. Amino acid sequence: CASSQPDRAIEQYF. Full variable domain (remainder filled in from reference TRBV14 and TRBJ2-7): EAGVTQFPSHSVIEKGQTVTLRCDPISGHDNLYWYRRVMGKEIKFLLHFVKESKQDESGMPNNRFLAERTGGTYSTLKVQPAELEDSGVYFCASSQPDRAIEQYFGPGTRLTVT.

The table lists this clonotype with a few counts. The CDR3 DNA reads TGTGCCAGCTCATTACACGTAGGGACTAGCGTAGACGAGCAGTACTTC. Translated: CASSLHVGTSVDEQYF. V gene TRBV18 combines with J gene TRBJ2-7; 10 bases are shared with TRBD2. CDR3 length equals 16 residues. Per the germline V gene, CDR1 is KGHSH and CDR2 is LQKENI. The V gene end was trimmed by 5 bases and the J gene end by 5 bases; junction bases not matched to a gene: 12.

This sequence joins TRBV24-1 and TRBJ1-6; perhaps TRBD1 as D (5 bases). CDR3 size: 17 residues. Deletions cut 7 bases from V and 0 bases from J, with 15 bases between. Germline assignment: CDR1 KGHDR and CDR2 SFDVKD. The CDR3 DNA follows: TGTGCCACCAGAACCCGGGACCGGAGCTCCTATAATTCACCCCTCCACTTT. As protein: CATRTRDRSSYNSPLHF.